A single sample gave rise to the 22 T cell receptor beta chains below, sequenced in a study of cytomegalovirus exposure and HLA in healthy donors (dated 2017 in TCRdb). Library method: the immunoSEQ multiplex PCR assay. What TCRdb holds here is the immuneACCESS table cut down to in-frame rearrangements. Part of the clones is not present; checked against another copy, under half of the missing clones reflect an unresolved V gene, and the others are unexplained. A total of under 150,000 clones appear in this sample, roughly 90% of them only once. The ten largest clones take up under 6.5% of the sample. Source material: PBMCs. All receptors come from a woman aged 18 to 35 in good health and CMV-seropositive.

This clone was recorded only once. The CDR3, as DNA: TGTGCCTGGACCCTGACAGGGGATCGGCAGTTCTTC. Its protein is CAWTLTGDRQFF. This chain uses TRBV30 with TRBJ2-1, with 8 bases identical to TRBD1. The CDR3 spans 12 residues. The V segment lost 4 bases and the J segment 12 bases; nucleotides outside the gene matches: 8. The germline V gene has CDR1 GTSNPN and CDR2 SVGIG (reference sequence).

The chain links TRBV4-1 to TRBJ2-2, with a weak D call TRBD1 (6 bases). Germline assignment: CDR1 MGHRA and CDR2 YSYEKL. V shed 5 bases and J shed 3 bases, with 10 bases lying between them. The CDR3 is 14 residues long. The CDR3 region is CASSFHRDTGELFF. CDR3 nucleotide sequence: TGCGCCAGCAGCTTCCACAGGGACACCGGGGAGCTGTTTTTT.

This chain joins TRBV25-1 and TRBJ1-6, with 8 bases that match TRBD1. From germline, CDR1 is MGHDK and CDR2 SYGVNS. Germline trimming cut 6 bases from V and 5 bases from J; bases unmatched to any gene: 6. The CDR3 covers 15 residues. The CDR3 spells CASRTTGANNSPLHF. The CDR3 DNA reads TGTGCCAGCAGGACGACAGGGGCCAATAATTCACCCCTCCACTTT.

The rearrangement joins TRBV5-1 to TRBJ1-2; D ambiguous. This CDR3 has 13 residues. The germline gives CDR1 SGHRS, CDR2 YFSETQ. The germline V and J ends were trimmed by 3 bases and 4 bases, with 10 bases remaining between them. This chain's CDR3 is CASSSSVLYGYTF. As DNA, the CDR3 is TGCGCCAGCAGCTCATCTGTACTCTATGGCTACACCTTC.

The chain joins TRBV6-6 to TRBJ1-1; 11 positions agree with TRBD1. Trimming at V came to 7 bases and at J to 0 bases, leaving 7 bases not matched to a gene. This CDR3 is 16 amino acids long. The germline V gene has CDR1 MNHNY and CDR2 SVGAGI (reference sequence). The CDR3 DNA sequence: TGTGCCAGCATTACGGACAGGGGGCGGGTGAACACTGAAGCTTTCTTT. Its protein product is CASITDRGRVNTEAFF.

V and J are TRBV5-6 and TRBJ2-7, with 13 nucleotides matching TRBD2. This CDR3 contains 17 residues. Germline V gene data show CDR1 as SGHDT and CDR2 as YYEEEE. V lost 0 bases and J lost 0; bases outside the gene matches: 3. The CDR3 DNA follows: TGTGCCAGCAGCTTGGGGGGGACTAGCGGGATCTCCTACGAGCAGTACTTC. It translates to CASSLGGTSGISYEQYF.

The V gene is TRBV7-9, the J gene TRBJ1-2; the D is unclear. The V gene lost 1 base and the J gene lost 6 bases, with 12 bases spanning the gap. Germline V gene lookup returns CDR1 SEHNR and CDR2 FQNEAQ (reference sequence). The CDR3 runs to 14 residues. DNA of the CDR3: TGTGCCAGCAGCTTAGACCGTTCGGGGAATGGCTACACCTTC. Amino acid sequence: CASSLDRSGNGYTF. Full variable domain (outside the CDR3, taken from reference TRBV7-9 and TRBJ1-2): DTGVSQNPRHKITKRGQNVTFRCDPISEHNRLYWYRQTLGQGPEFLTYFQNEAQLEKSRLLSDRFSAERPKGSFSTLEIQRTEQGDSAMYLCASSLDRSGNGYTFGSGTRLTVV.

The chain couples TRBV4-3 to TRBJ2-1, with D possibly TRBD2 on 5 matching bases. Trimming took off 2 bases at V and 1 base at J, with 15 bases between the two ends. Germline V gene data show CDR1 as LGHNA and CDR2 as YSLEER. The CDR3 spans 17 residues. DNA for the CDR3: TGCGCCAGCAGCCAACCCGAGCGGACCTCATCCTACAATGAGCAGTTCTTC. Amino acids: CASSQPERTSSYNEQFF.

CDR3 nucleotides: TGTGCCAGTACCCCTCTCCCGGAGGGCTATGGCTACACCTTC. It yields the protein CASTPLPEGYGYTF. The V call is TRBV19, the J call TRBJ1-2, with no clear D. Germline V gene data show CDR1 as LNHDA and CDR2 as SQIVND (reference sequence). The CDR3 contains 14 residues. V gave up 7 bases and J gave up 4 bases, with 16 bases separating them.

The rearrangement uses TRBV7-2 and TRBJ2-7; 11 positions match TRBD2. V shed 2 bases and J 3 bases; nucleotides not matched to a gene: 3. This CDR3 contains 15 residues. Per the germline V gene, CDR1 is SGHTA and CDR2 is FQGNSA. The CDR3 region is CASSLLAGGIYEQYF. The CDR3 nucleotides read TGTGCCAGCAGCTTATTAGCGGGGGGGATCTACGAGCAGTACTTC.

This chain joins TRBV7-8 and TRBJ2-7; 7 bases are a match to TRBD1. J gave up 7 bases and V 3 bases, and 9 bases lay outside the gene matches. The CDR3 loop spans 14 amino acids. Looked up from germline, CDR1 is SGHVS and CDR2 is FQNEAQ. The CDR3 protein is CASSLRQGVTEQYF. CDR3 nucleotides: TGTGCCAGCAGCTTGAGACAGGGCGTGACTGAGCAGTACTTC.

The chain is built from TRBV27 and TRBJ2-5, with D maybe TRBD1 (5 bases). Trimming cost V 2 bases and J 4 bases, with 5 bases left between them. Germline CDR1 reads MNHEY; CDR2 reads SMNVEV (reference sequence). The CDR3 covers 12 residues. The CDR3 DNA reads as TGTGCCAGCAGTTTAGGGGCAGAGACCCAGTACTTC. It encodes CASSLGAETQYF.

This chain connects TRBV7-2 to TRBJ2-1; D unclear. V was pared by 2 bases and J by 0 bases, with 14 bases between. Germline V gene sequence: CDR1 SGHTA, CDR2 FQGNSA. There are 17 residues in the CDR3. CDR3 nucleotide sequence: TGTGCCAGCAGCTTAAGATTCCCTTCAGTCTCCTACAATGAGCAGTTCTTC. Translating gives CASSLRFPSVSYNEQFF.

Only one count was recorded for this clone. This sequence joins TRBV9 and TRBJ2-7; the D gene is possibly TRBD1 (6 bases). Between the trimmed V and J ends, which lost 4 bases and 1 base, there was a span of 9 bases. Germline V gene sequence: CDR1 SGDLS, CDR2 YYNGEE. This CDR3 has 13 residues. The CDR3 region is CASSPGTSYEQYF. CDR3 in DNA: TGTGCCAGCAGCCCAGGGACATCCTACGAGCAGTACTTC.

CDR3: CASSLDRGSYGYTF. DNA of the CDR3: TGTGCCAGCAGCTTGGACAGGGGTTCCTATGGCTACACCTTC. The rearrangement uses TRBV7-9 and TRBJ1-2; 9 nucleotides align to TRBD1. The CDR3 extends over 14 amino acids. J gave up 4 bases and V 3 bases, and 3 bases lay outside the gene matches. Germline V gives CDR1 SEHNR, CDR2 FQNEAQ (reference sequence).

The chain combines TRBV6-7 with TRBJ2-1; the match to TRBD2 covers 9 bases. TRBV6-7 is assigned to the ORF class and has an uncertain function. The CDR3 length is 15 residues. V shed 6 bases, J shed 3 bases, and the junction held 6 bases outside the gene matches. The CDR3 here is CASRPGTSHYNEQFF. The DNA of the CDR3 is TGTGCCAGCAGACCCGGGACTAGCCACTACAATGAGCAGTTCTTC.

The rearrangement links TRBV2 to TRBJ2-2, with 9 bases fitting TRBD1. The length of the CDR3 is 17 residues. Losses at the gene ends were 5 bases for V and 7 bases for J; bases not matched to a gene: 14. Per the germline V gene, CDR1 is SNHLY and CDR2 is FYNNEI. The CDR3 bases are TGTGCCAGCAGTTCCCGGGACAGGGCTCTCGGCGGCGGGGAGCTGTTTTTT. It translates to CASSSRDRALGGGELFF. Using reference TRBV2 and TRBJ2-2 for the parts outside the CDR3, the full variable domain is EPEVTQTPSHQVTQMGQEVILRCVPISNHLYFYWYRQILGQKVEFLVSFYNNEISEKSEIFDDQFSVERPDGSNFTLKIRSTKLEDSAMYFCASSSRDRALGGGELFFGEGSRLTVL.

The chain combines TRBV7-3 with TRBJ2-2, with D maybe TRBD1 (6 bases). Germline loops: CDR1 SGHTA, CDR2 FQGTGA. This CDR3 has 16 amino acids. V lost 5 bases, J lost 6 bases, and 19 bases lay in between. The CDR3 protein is CASSPRVGALPGELFF. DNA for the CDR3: TGTGCCAGCAGCCCCCGTGTGGGGGCGCTACCCGGGGAGCTGTTTTTT.

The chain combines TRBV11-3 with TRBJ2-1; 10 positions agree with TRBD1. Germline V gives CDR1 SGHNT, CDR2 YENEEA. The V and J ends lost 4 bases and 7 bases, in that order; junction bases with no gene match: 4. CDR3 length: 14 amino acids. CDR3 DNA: TGTGCCAGCAGCTCAACGGGACAGGGGAATGAGCAGTTCTTC. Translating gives CASSSTGQGNEQFF.

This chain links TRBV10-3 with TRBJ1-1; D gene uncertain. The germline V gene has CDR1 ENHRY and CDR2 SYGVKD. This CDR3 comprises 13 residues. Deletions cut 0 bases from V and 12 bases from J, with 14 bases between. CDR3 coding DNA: TGTGCCATCAGTGAGTCCGGTCGAGAGGAAACTTTCTTT. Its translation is CAISESGREETFF.

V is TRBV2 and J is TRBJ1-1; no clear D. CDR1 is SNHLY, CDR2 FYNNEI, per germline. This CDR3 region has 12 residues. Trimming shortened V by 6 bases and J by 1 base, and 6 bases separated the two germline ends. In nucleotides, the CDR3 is TGTGCCAGCAGATTAAAGAACACTGAAGCTTTCTTT. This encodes CASRLKNTEAFF.

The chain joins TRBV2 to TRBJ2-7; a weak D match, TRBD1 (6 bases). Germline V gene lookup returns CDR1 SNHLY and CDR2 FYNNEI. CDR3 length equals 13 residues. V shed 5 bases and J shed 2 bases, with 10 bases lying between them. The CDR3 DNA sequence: TGTGCCAGCAGTCCGGACAGAACCTACGAGCAGTACTTC. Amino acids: CASSPDRTYEQYF. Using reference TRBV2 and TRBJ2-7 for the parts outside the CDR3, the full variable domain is EPEVTQTPSHQVTQMGQEVILRCVPISNHLYFYWYRQILGQKVEFLVSFYNNEISEKSEIFDDQFSVERPDGSNFTLKIRSTKLEDSAMYFCASSPDRTYEQYFGPGTRLTVT.